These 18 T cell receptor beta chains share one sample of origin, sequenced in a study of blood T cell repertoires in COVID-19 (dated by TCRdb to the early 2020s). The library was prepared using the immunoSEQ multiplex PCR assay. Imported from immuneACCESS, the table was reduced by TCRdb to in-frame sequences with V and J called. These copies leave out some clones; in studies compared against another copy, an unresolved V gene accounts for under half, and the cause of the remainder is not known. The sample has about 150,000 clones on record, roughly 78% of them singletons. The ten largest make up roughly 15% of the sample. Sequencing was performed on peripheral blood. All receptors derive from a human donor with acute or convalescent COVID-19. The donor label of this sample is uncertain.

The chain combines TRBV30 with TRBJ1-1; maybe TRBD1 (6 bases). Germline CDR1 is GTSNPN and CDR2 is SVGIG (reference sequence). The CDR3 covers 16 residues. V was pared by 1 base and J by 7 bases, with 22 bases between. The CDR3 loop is CAWSAPWDTYSSEAFF. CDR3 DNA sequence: TGTGCCTGGAGTGCCCCTTGGGACACATATTCCAGTGAAGCTTTCTTT.

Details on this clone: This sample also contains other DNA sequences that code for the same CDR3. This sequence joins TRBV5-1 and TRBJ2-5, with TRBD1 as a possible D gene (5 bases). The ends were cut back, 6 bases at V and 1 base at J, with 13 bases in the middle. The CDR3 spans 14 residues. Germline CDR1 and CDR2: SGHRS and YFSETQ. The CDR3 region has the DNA TGCGCCAGCAACCCTGACAGACCCCAAGAGACCCAGTACTTC. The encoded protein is CASNPDRPQETQYF.

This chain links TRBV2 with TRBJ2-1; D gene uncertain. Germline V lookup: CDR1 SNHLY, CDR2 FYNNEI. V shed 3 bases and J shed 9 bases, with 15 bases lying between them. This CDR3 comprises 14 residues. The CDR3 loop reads CASSDRLTTVEQFF. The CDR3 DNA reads TGTGCCAGCAGTGACAGGCTCACAACGGTTGAGCAGTTCTTC. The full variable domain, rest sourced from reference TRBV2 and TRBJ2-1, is EPEVTQTPSHQVTQMGQEVILRCVPISNHLYFYWYRQILGQKVEFLVSFYNNEISEKSEIFDDQFSVERPDGSNFTLKIRSTKLEDSAMYFCASSDRLTTVEQFFGPGTRLTVL.

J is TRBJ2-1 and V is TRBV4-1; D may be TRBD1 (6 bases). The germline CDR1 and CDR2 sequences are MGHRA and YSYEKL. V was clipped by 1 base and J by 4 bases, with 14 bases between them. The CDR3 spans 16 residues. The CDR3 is CASSQVRTAEYNEQFF. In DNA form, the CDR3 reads TGCGCCAGCAGCCAAGTGCGGACAGCTGAATACAATGAGCAGTTCTTC.

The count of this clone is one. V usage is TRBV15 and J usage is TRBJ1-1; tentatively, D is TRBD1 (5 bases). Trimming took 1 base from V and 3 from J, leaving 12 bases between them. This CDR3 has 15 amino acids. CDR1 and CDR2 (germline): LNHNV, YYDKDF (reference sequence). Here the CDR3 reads CATSRGEGTYTEAFF. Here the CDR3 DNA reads TGTGCCACCAGCAGAGGGGAGGGGACCTACACTGAAGCTTTCTTT.

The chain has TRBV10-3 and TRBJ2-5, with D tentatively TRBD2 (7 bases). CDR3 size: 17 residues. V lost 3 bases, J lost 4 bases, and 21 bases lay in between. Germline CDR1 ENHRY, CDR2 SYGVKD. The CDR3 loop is CAISEAGWGGARETQYF. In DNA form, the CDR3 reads TGTGCCATCAGTGAAGCAGGTTGGGGGGGGGCCCGAGAGACCCAGTACTTC.

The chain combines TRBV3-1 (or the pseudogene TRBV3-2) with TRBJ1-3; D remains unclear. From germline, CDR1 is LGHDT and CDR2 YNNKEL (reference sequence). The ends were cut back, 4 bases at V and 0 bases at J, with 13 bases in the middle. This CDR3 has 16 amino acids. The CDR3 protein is CASSPPPGVSGNTIYF. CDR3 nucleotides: TGTGCCAGCAGCCCACCCCCCGGGGTCTCTGGAAACACCATATATTTT.

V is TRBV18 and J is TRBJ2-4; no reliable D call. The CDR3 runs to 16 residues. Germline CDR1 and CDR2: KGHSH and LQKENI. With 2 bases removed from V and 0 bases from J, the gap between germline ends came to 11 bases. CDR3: CASSPGPSLAKNIQYF. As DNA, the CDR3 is TGTGCCAGCTCACCAGGGCCCTCACTAGCCAAAAACATTCAGTACTTC.

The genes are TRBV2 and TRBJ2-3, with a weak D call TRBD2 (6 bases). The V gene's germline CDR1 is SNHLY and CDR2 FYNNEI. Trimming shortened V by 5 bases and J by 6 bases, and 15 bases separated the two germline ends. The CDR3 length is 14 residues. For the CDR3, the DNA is TGTGCCAGCAGTCTAGCGAGGGAGGCGGATACGCAGTATTTT. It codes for CASSLAREADTQYF.

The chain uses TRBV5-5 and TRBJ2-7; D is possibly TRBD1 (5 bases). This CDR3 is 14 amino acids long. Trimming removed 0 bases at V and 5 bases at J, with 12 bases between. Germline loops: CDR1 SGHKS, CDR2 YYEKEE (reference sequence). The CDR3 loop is CASSLVAGSDEQYF. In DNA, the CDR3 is TGTGCCAGCAGCTTGGTCGCAGGGTCAGACGAGCAGTACTTC.

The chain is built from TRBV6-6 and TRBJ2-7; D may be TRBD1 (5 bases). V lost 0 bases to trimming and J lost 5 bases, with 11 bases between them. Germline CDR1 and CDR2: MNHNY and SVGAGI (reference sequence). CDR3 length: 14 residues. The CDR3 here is CASSYSSQGDEQYF. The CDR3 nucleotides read TGTGCCAGCAGTTACTCGAGTCAGGGCGACGAGCAGTACTTC.

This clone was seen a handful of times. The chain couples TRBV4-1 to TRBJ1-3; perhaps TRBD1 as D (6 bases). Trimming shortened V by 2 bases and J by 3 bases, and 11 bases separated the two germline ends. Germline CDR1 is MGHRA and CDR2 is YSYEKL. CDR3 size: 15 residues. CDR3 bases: TGCGCCAGCAGCCAATTACAGGGTGGTGGAAACACCATATATTTT. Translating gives CASSQLQGGGNTIYF.

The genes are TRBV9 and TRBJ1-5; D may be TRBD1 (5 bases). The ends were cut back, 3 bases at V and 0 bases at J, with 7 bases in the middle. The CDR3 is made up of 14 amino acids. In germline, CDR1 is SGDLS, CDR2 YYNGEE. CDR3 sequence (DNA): TGTGCCAGCAGCGCAGGGAATAGCAATCAGCCCCAGCATTTT. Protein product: CASSAGNSNQPQHF.

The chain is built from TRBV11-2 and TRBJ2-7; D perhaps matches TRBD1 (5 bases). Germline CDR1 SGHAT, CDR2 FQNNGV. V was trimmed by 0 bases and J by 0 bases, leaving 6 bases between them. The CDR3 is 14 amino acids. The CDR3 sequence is CASSLDRASYEQYF. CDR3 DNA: TGTGCCAGCAGCTTAGACAGGGCCTCCTACGAGCAGTACTTC. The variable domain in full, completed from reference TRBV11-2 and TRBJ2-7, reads EAGVAQSPRYKIIEKRQSVAFWCNPISGHATLYWYQQILGQGPKLLIQFQNNGVVDDSQLPKDRFSAERLKGVDSTLKIQPAKLEDSAVYLCASSLDRASYEQYFGPGTRLTVT.

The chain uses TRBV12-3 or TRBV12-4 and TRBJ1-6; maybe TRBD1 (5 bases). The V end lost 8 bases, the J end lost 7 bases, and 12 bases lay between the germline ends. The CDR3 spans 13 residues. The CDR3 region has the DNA TGTGCCAGCGACAACGGGGGGAATTCACCCCTCCACTTT. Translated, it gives CASDNGGNSPLHF.

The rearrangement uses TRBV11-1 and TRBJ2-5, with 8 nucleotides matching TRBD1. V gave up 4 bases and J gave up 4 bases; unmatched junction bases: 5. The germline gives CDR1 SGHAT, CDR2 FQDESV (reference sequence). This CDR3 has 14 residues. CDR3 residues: CASSSRQGLETQYF. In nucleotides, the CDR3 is TGTGCCAGCAGCTCCCGACAGGGGTTAGAGACCCAGTACTTC.

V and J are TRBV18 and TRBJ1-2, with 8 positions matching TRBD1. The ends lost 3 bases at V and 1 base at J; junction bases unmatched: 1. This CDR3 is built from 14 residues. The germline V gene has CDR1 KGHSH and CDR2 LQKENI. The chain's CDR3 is CASSPGQGNYGYTF. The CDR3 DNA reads TGTGCCAGCTCACCCGGACAGGGTAACTATGGCTACACCTTC.

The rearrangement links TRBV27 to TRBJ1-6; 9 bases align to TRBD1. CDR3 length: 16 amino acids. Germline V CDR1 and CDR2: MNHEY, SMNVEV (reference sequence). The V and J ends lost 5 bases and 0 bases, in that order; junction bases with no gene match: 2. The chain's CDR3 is CASSKDRGSYNSPLHF. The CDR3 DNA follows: TGTGCCAGCAGTAAGGACAGGGGCTCCTATAATTCACCCCTCCACTTT.